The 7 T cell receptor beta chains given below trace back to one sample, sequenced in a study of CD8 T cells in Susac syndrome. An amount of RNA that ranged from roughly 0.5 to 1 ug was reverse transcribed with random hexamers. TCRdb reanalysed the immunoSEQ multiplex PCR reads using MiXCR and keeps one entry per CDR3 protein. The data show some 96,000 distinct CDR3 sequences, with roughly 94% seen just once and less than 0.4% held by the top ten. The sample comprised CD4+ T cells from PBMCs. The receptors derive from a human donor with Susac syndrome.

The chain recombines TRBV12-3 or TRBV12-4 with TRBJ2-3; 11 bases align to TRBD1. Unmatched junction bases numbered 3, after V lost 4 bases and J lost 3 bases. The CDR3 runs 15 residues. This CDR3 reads CASSSGTGGTDTQYF. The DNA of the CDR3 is TGTGCCAGCAGTTCCGGGACAGGGGGAACAGATACGCAGTATTTT.

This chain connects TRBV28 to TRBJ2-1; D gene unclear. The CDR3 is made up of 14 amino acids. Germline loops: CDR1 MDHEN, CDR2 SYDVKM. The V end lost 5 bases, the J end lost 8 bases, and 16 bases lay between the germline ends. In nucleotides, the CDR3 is TGTGCCAGCAGTCTACCCTTAGTTGACGATGAGCAGTTCTTC. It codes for CASSLPLVDDEQFF.

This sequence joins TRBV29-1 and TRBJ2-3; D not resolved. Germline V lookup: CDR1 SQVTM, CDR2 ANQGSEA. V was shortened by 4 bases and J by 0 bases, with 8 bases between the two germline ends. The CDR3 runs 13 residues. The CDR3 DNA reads TGCAGCGTTGTGCGAGGAAGCACAGATACGCAGTATTTT. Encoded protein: CSVVRGSTDTQYF.

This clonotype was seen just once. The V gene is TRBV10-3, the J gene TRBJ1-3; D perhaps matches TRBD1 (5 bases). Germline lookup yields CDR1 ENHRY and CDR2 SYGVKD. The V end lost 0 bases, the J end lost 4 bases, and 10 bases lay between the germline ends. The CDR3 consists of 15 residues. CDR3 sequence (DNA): TGTGCCATCAGTGAGTCGTCGGGGCCGGGAAACACCATATATTTT. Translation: CAISESSGPGNTIYF.

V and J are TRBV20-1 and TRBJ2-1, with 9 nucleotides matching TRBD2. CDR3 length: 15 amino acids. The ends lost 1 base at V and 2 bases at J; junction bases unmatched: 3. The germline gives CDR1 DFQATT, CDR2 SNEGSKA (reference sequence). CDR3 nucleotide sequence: TGCAGTGCTAGAGGACTAGCGGTACCCTACAATGAGCAGTTCTTC. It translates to CSARGLAVPYNEQFF.

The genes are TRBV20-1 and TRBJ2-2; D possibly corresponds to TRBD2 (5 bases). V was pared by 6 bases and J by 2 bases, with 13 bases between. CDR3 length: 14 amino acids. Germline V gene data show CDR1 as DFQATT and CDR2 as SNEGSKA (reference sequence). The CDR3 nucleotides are TGCAGTGCGCCGGACTCCCTAAACACCGGGGAGCTGTTTTTT. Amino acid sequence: CSAPDSLNTGELFF.

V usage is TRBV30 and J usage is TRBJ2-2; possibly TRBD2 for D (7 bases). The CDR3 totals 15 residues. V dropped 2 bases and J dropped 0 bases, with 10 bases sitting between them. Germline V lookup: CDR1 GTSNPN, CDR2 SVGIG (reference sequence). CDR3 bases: TGTGCCTGGAGTACGGGGGGCACGAACACCGGGGAGCTGTTTTTT. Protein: CAWSTGGTNTGELFF.